Reported below is one T cell receptor (beta chain). Its target is not known. At one of its ends the junction is not consistent with the germline gene, which may arise from a read error. The germline V gene has CDR1 SGHTA and CDR2 FQGNSA. The CDR3 loop spans 17 amino acids. Prepared libraries of TCR beta cDNA carried unique molecular identifiers. T cells numbering 1 to 10 million yielded cDNA molecules that totaled some 500,000. TCRdb independently ran MiXCR on the PCR reads; one entry per CDR3 protein. The sample includes hundreds of thousands of distinct CDR3 sequences, about 44% of them seen just once. The data derive from a study of post-analysis software for immune sequencing data. Study-wide background: Recorded disease courses covered relapsing-remitting, secondary progressive and progressive-relapsing multiple sclerosis. Some patients had no subtype annotation. Study-level results: With F measure, samples from one preparation batch clustered together strongly. Elevated frequency relative to controls characterized several TRBV segments in patients, TRBV5-6, TRBV5-1 and TRBV20-1 among them.

Sequencing input: blood. The chain has TRBV7-2 and TRBJ1-6; 10 nucleotides match TRBD1. This clonotype was sampled from a girl aged 5 to 17 with multiple sclerosis. This chain's CDR3 is CANSLGETGGTNSPLHF. The CDR3 DNA reads TGTGCCAACAGCTTAGGGGAGACAGGGGGCACTAATTCACCCCTCCACTTT.